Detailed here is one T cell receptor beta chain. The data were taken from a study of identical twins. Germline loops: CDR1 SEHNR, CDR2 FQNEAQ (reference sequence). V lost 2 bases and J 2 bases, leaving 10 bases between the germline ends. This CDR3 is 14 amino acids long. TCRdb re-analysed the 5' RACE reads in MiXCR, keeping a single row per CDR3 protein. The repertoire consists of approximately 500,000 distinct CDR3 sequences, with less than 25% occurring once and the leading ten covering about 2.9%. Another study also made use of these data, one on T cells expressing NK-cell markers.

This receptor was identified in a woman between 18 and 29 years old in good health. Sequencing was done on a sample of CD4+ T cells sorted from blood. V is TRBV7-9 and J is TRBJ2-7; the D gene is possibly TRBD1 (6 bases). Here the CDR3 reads CASSLFTGPYEQYF. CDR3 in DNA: TGTGCCAGCAGCTTATTTACAGGGCCCTACGAGCAGTACTTC.